A selection of T cell receptor beta chains follows, all from one sample in a study of OX40 agonist ivuxolimab in advanced cancers. The method was immunoSEQ multiplex PCR; TCRdb's version includes in-frame clones alone and lacks a portion of them. The sample records about 18,000 clones, about two thirds being singletons. Sequences were derived from CD4+ or CD8+ T cells sorted from blood, sampled in a trial of the OX40 agonist ivuxolimab. The receptors come from an adult with an advanced solid tumor such as melanoma, head and neck, liver or kidney cancer. Both conserved end residues are part of each CDR3. The D gene is left open where the match is weak. Rows give clone size only sometimes, using once, few, many, or a class for an expanded clone.

TRBD1	medium-sized	TRBJ1-5	TRBV4-3	CASSQDGTGYQPQHF	TGCGCCAGCAGCCAAGATGGGACAGGCTATCAGCCCCAGCATTTT
NA	few	TRBJ1-1	TRBV14	CASNTFEGDTEAFF	TGTGCCAGCAACACTTTCGAGGGGGACACTGAAGCTTTCTTT
NA	NA	TRBJ1-5	TRBV7-8	CASSPYVGKNQPQHF	TGTGCCAGCAGCCCCTACGTCGGGAAGAATCAGCCCCAGCATTTT
NA	once	TRBJ1-6	TRBV28	CASSLYPGTDSPLHF	TGTGCCAGCAGTTTATATCCGGGGACTGATTCACCCCTCCACTTT
TRBD1	NA	TRBJ2-3	TRBV2	CASSEAETGGLEDTQYF	TGTGCCAGCAGTGAAGCTGAGACAGGGGGCTTGGAAGATACGCAGTATTTT
TRBD1	NA	TRBJ2-1	TRBV19	CASSERGTGVYNEQFF	TGTGCCAGTAGCGAACGAGGGACAGGCGTCTACAATGAGCAGTTCTTC
TRBD2	large	TRBJ2-7	TRBV14	CASSGFDSGLGSHEQYF	TGTGCCAGCAGCGGATTCGACAGCGGACTAGGGAGCCATGAGCAGTACTTC
TRBD1	NA	TRBJ2-7	TRBV7-9	CASSSTGKGYEQYF	TGTGCCAGCAGCTCGACAGGGAAAGGCTACGAGCAGTACTTC
TRBD1	NA	TRBJ2-7	TRBV27	CASRPGTGGGYEQYF	TGTGCCAGCAGACCCGGGACAGGGGGCGGGTACGAGCAGTACTTC
NA	NA	TRBJ1-1	TRBV7-9	CASSPQTVNTEAFF	TGTGCCAGCAGCCCCCAAACAGTGAACACTGAAGCTTTCTTT
NA	NA	TRBJ2-2	TRBV4-1	CASSRTENTGELFF	TGCGCCAGCAGTAGGACAGAGAACACCGGGGAGCTGTTTTTT
TRBD2	NA	TRBJ2-1	TRBV19	CASSQTSGYNEQFF	TGTGCCAGTAGCCAGACTAGCGGGTACAATGAGCAGTTCTTC
NA	once	TRBJ2-2	TRBV5-1	CASRRGAGELFF	TGCGCCAGCCGGAGGGGGGCCGGGGAGCTGTTTTTT
NA	NA	TRBJ2-1	TRBV7-9	CASSPGWDEQFF	TGTGCCAGCAGCCCCGGGTGGGATGAGCAGTTCTTC
TRBD1	once	TRBJ2-1	TRBV4-1	CASSRTGGSTNNEQFF	TGCGCCAGCAGCCGAACAGGGGGAAGTACTAACAATGAGCAGTTCTTC
TRBD1	medium-sized	TRBJ2-5	TRBV5-6	CASSPQGDETQYF	TGTGCCAGCAGCCCCCAGGGGGACGAGACCCAGTACTTC
NA	NA	TRBJ2-7	TRBV27	CASTPGGGWSYEQYF	TGTGCCAGCACCCCAGGGGGGGGCTGGTCCTACGAGCAGTACTTC
NA	NA	TRBJ2-5	TRBV6-5	CASRGEETQYF	TGTGCCAGCAGGGGGGAAGAGACCCAGTACTTC
NA	NA	TRBJ1-1	TRBV27	CASSVTVNTEAFF	TGTGCCAGCAGTGTTACAGTGAACACTGAAGCTTTCTTT
TRBD1	few	TRBJ2-7	TRBV28	CASSLTGTGYEQYF	TGTGCCAGCAGTTTAACAGGGACAGGCTACGAGCAGTACTTC
TRBD1	NA	TRBJ1-1	TRBV15	CATSRMGTGTTEAFF	TGTGCCACCAGCAGGATGGGGACAGGGACCACTGAAGCTTTCTTT
NA	NA	TRBJ2-1	TRBV2	CASSEGPPYNEQFF	TGTGCCAGCAGTGAAGGCCCCCCCTACAATGAGCAGTTCTTC
NA	NA	TRBJ2-1	TRBV11-3	CASSLESYNEQFF	TGTGCCAGCAGCTTAGAAAGCTACAATGAGCAGTTCTTC
NA	NA	TRBJ2-4	TRBV7-9	CASSSPGQLAKNIQYF	TGTGCCAGCAGCTCCCCGGGACAACTAGCCAAAAACATTCAGTACTTC
NA	NA	TRBJ1-1	TRBV27	CASSNGGPNTEAFF	TGTGCCAGCAGTAACGGGGGACCGAACACTGAAGCTTTCTTT
NA	medium-sized	TRBJ1-1	TRBV9	CASSVATGMNTEAFF	TGTGCCAGCAGCGTAGCTACGGGAATGAACACTGAAGCTTTCTTT
NA	NA	TRBJ2-7	TRBV6-5	CASSYTTASEQYF	TGTGCCAGCAGTTACACGACAGCGAGCGAGCAGTACTTC
NA	NA	TRBJ1-1	TRBV5-1	CASSLVAERTEAFF	TGCGCCAGCAGCTTGGTGGCAGAGCGGACTGAAGCTTTCTTT
NA	NA	TRBJ1-3	TRBV6-5	CASSPYTSGNTIYF	TGTGCCAGCAGTCCTTACACCTCTGGAAACACCATATATTTT
NA	NA	TRBJ2-7	TRBV7-9	CASAEAYRSYEQYF	TGTGCCAGCGCCGAGGCGTATCGCTCCTACGAGCAGTACTTC
NA	NA	TRBJ2-7	TRBV4-1	CASSQVQGYEQYF	TGCGCCAGCAGCCAAGTCCAGGGTTACGAGCAGTACTTC
TRBD2	NA	TRBJ2-7	TRBV6-5	CASSGVAGSYEQYF	TGTGCCAGCAGTGGAGTAGCGGGAAGCTACGAGCAGTACTTC
NA	few	TRBJ1-1	TRBV7-9	CASSRGRFEAFF	TGTGCCAGCAGCAGGGGACGGTTTGAAGCTTTCTTT
TRBD1	NA	TRBJ1-3	TRBV9	CASSETGGTGNTIYF	TGTGCCAGCAGCGAGACAGGGGGGACTGGAAACACCATATATTTT
TRBD1	few	TRBJ1-3	TRBV6-1	CASSEGGETGQKAGNTIYF	TGTGCCAGCAGTGAAGGCGGAGAGACAGGGCAGAAGGCTGGAAACACCATATATTTT
NA	medium-sized	TRBJ1-2	TRBV2	CASSDRSYGYTF	TGTGCCAGCAGTGACCGAAGCTATGGCTACACCTTC
NA	NA	TRBJ2-5	TRBV7-9	CASSLFPGTSPQYF	TGTGCCAGCAGCTTATTCCCCGGGACCTCCCCCCAGTACTTC
TRBD1	NA	TRBJ1-2	TRBV6-6	CAILGQEPYGYTF	TGTGCCATCCTGGGACAGGAACCCTATGGCTACACCTTC
NA	NA	TRBJ2-7	TRBV19	CASSMSLAGVHEQYF	TGTGCCAGTAGTATGTCACTAGCCGGGGTCCACGAGCAGTACTTC
TRBD1	NA	TRBJ2-7	TRBV29-1	CSVWTGSYEQYF	TGCAGCGTCTGGACAGGGAGCTACGAGCAGTACTTC
TRBD1	NA	TRBJ1-1	TRBV29-1	CSVENPSRGAWGTEAFF	TGCAGCGTTGAGAATCCTTCCAGGGGGGCGTGGGGCACTGAAGCTTTCTTT
TRBD1	NA	TRBJ2-7	TRBV10-3	CAISGDSDEQYF	TGTGCCATCAGTGGGGACAGCGACGAGCAGTACTTC
TRBD2	NA	TRBJ2-2	TRBV7-8	CASSPSRLAGGLDGELFF	TGTGCCAGCAGCCCCAGCCGACTAGCGGGAGGTCTGGACGGGGAGCTGTTTTTT
TRBD1	once	TRBJ2-7	TRBV7-6	CASSSGTASYEQYF	TGTGCCAGCAGCTCCGGGACAGCGTCCTACGAGCAGTACTTC
NA	NA	TRBJ2-7	TRBV7-8	CASSLDAGGLDEQYF	TGTGCCAGCAGCTTAGACGCAGGGGGGCTGGACGAGCAGTACTTC
NA	few	TRBJ2-7	TRBV6-1	CASSEAAAYEQYF	TGTGCCAGCAGTGAAGCGGCAGCCTACGAGCAGTACTTC
NA	NA	TRBJ2-7	TRBV28	CASSLAINPYEQYF	TGTGCCAGCAGTTTAGCGATTAATCCCTACGAGCAGTACTTC